These 32 T cell receptor beta chains were sequenced from one sample in a study of blood T cell repertoires in COVID-19 (dated by TCRdb to the early 2020s). Library preparation employed the immunoSEQ multiplex PCR assay. The clones in this table, taken by TCRdb from immuneACCESS, are in-frame only. Not every clone is retained; where verified, under half of the shortfall comes from an unresolved V gene, and the cause of the rest is unknown. Counted in this sample were about 370,000 clones; about 90% of them appeared once. The top ten clones comprise 10% of the sample. Material for sequencing was peripheral blood. The receptors shown here come from a woman aged 30 to 39 with COVID-19, enrolled during active disease.

This sequence joins TRBV28 and TRBJ1-1; 12 nucleotides agree with TRBD1. V dropped 3 bases and J dropped 5; count of bases not matched to a gene: 4. The V gene's germline CDR1 is MDHEN and CDR2 SYDVKM. CDR3 length: 15 residues. The CDR3 bases are TGTGCCAGCAGTTTCTGGGGACAGGGGGCTACTGAAGCTTTCTTT. It is translated as CASSFWGQGATEAFF. Together with reference TRBV28 and TRBJ1-1, the CDR3 gives the full variable domain: DVKVTQSSRYLVKRTGEKVFLECVQDMDHENMFWYRQDPGLGLRLIYFSYDVKMKEKGDIPEGYSVSREKKERFSLILESASTNQTSMYLCASSFWGQGATEAFFGQGTRLTVV.

V usage is TRBV6-5 and J usage is TRBJ1-3, with D possibly TRBD1 on 5 matching bases. Trimming stripped 6 bases from V and 2 bases from J, with 11 bases between. Germline CDR1 and CDR2: MNHEY and SVGAGI. The CDR3 contains 14 residues. The DNA of the CDR3 is TGTGCCAGCAGGACGGGGGGAACTGGAAACACCATATATTTT. Protein product: CASRTGGTGNTIYF.

This chain connects TRBV29-1 to TRBJ1-2, with 11 bases matching TRBD1. Germline V lookup: CDR1 SQVTM, CDR2 ANQGSEA. CDR3 length: 14 residues. V shed 6 bases, J shed 5 bases, and the junction held 8 bases outside the gene matches. The CDR3 is CSVPGTGGRYGYTF. The DNA for the CDR3 is TGCAGCGTCCCCGGGACAGGGGGGAGATATGGCTACACCTTC.

The rearrangement joins TRBV19 to TRBJ1-1, with D unclear. The germline CDR1 and CDR2 sequences are LNHDA and SQIVND (reference sequence). V lost 1 base and J 3 bases, leaving 15 bases between the germline ends. The CDR3 is made up of 16 amino acids. The chain's CDR3 is CASSIGSGVKDTEAFF. As DNA, the CDR3 is TGTGCCAGTAGTATAGGATCCGGGGTGAAGGACACTGAAGCTTTCTTT.

This chain connects TRBV3-1 (or the pseudogene TRBV3-2) to TRBJ1-1, with no clear D. The V end lost 5 bases, the J end lost 4 bases, and 8 bases lay between the germline ends. Germline V CDR1 and CDR2: LGHDT, YNNKEL (reference sequence). The CDR3 totals 12 residues. The CDR3 spells CASSSTGTEAFF. The CDR3, as DNA: TGTGCCAGCAGCTCGACGGGCACTGAAGCTTTCTTT.

The gene calls are TRBV12-3 or TRBV12-4 and TRBJ2-7, with 7 bases lining up with TRBD2. The CDR3 runs 13 residues. With 4 bases clipped from V and 9 bases from J, the junction kept 9 bases outside the gene matches. The CDR3 reads CASSSRRGVGQYF. CDR3 sequence (DNA): TGTGCCAGCAGTTCACGTCGGGGGGTGGGGCAGTACTTC.

The chain joins TRBV7-3 to TRBJ2-1; D not resolved. The CDR3 is 15 amino acids. The V gene lost 5 bases and the J gene lost 0 bases, with 11 bases spanning the gap. CDR1 and CDR2 from the germline V gene are SGHTA and FQGTGA. CDR3 sequence (DNA): TGTGCCAGCAGCCCTCAGGTCAACTCCTACAATGAGCAGTTCTTC. Protein: CASSPQVNSYNEQFF.

Only one count was recorded for this clone. The chain links TRBV28 to TRBJ2-1; D is possibly TRBD2 (7 bases). The germline gives CDR1 MDHEN, CDR2 SYDVKM. This CDR3 has 16 amino acids. The ends were cut back, 5 bases at V and 7 bases at J, with 21 bases in the middle. CDR3 amino acids: CASSHRGRGRWNEQFF. Here the CDR3 DNA reads TGTGCCAGCAGTCACCGTGGGCGGGGGCGATGGAATGAGCAGTTCTTC.

The chain has TRBV9 and TRBJ2-5; 10 nucleotides line up with TRBD2. The CDR3 consists of 16 residues. Unmatched junction bases numbered 7, after V lost 4 bases and J lost 1 base. Germline CDR1 SGDLS, CDR2 YYNGEE. DNA for the CDR3: TGTGCCAGCAGCCCCCGACTAGCGGGCGCCCAAGAGACCCAGTACTTC. Translating it yields CASSPRLAGAQETQYF.

V is TRBV24-1 and J is TRBJ2-2; 11 bases fit TRBD2. Germline CDR1 is KGHDR and CDR2 is SFDVKD. The CDR3 is 20 amino acids. Trimming at V came to 0 bases and at J to 0 bases, leaving 8 bases not matched to a gene. In DNA, the CDR3 is TGTGCCACCAGTGATTTGGGGGTGGCTAGCGGGAGGCCGAACACCGGGGAGCTGTTTTTT. This sequence encodes CATSDLGVASGRPNTGELFF.

The rearrangement uses TRBV9 and TRBJ1-3; 8 bases agree with TRBD1. The CDR3 totals 14 residues. Per the germline V gene, CDR1 is SGDLS and CDR2 is YYNGEE. The junction had 4 bases not matched to a gene; V was cut back by 4 bases and J by 4 bases. CDR3 DNA sequence: TGTGCCAGCAGCCCTCGGACAGGGGGAAACACCATATATTTT. It translates to CASSPRTGGNTIYF.

The table lists this clone with a few counts. J is TRBJ2-7 and V is TRBV3-1 (or the pseudogene TRBV3-2), with D possibly matching TRBD2 (5 bases). This CDR3 is built from 15 residues. Looked up from germline, CDR1 is LGHDT and CDR2 is YNNKEL (reference sequence). V was cut by 0 bases and J by 3 bases, with 12 bases left in between. CDR3 in amino acids: CASSQDVGSSYEQYF. CDR3 nucleotide sequence: TGTGCCAGCAGCCAAGACGTGGGGAGCAGCTACGAGCAGTACTTC.

This clone was counted a few times. The chain recombines TRBV5-4 with TRBJ2-7; TRBD2 aligns across 13 bases. The CDR3 spans 17 residues. The trim removed 4 bases at V and 5 bases at J, leaving 12 bases unmatched. Looked up from germline, CDR1 is SGHNT and CDR2 is YYREEE (reference sequence). The CDR3 sequence is CASSLRGLAGVGDEQYF. CDR3 sequence (DNA): TGTGCCAGCAGCCTTCGAGGACTAGCGGGAGTCGGAGACGAGCAGTACTTC.

The V call is TRBV5-1, the J call TRBJ1-6; maybe TRBD1 (6 bases). Germline CDR1 and CDR2: SGHRS and YFSETQ. V lost 6 bases and J lost 5, with 15 bases in between. The CDR3 consists of 15 residues. DNA of the CDR3: TGCGCCAGCACCGTCGGAAGGGGGAATAATTCACCCCTCCACTTT. Amino acid sequence: CASTVGRGNNSPLHF.

This clone has only one observation. The chain carries TRBV6-4 and TRBJ2-3; 8 bases align to TRBD2. Looked up from germline, CDR1 is MRHNA and CDR2 is SNTAGT. There are 15 residues in the CDR3. The J segment lost 2 bases and the V segment lost 3 bases, leaving 4 bases of the junction unmatched. The CDR3 here is CASSEIAGPTDTQYF. CDR3 coding DNA: TGTGCCAGCAGTGAAATAGCGGGACCCACAGATACGCAGTATTTT.

The CDR3 sequence: CASSHRRQAGNLGYTF. The CDR3, as DNA: TGCGCCAGCAGCCACCGAAGACAGGCCGGGAATCTAGGCTACACCTTC. The chain uses TRBV4-3 and TRBJ1-2, with D possibly TRBD1 on 6 matching bases. Trimming stripped 3 bases from V and 8 bases from J, with 22 bases between. The germline V gene has CDR1 LGHNA and CDR2 YSLEER. This CDR3 comprises 16 residues.

The V call is TRBV12-3 or TRBV12-4, the J call TRBJ1-1; TRBD1 agrees at 7 bases. The CDR3 spans 13 residues. V trimming: 3 bases; J trimming: 5 bases; junction bases outside the gene matches: 3. The DNA for the CDR3 is TGTGCCAGCAGTTTCTCACAGGGGACTGAAGCTTTCTTT. Its protein product is CASSFSQGTEAFF.

The J gene is TRBJ2-2, the V gene TRBV6-9, with 15 nucleotides matching TRBD2. The CDR3 consists of 18 residues. V lost 6 bases, J lost 0 bases, and 5 bases stayed unmatched. Germline V gene sequence: CDR1 MNHGY, CDR2 SVAAGI. Written as DNA, the CDR3 is TGTGCCAGCAGGCGGGGACTAGCGGGAGGCGCGAACACCGGGGAGCTGTTTTTT. Protein product: CASRRGLAGGANTGELFF.

This clone was detected once. The gene calls are TRBV7-2 and TRBJ1-4; D is perhaps TRBD1 (5 bases). The CDR3 is 13 residues long. Germline CDR1 SGHTA, CDR2 FQGNSA. V dropped 1 base and J dropped 7 bases, with 7 bases sitting between them. In DNA, the CDR3 is TGTGCCAGCAGCTTAGTGGGGGGTGAAAAACTGTTTTTT. As protein: CASSLVGGEKLFF.

The chain joins TRBV30 to TRBJ1-5, with a tentative D call TRBD1 (5 bases). CDR1 and CDR2 from the germline V gene are GTSNPN and SVGIG (reference sequence). Trimming took 3 bases from V and 3 from J, leaving 12 bases between them. The CDR3 totals 14 residues. The CDR3 sequence is CAWRGGGYNQPQHF. The CDR3 nucleotides are TGTGCCTGGAGAGGCGGGGGGTACAATCAGCCCCAGCATTTT.

In this sample, this clone turned up a few times. The chain has TRBV5-4 and TRBJ1-1; 7 bases align to TRBD1. The CDR3 has 14 amino acids. V lost 2 bases, J lost 5 bases, and 6 bases stayed unmatched. Germline V gene data show CDR1 as SGHNT and CDR2 as YYREEE (reference sequence). The CDR3 here is CASSFAGGRTEAFF. CDR3 sequence (DNA): TGTGCCAGCAGCTTTGCAGGGGGTAGGACTGAAGCTTTCTTT.

In this sample, this clone turned up once. The chain is built from TRBV6-5 and TRBJ1-2; 7 bases match TRBD1. CDR1 is MNHEY and CDR2 is SVGAGI in the germline V gene. Germline trimming cut 2 bases from V and 2 bases from J; bases unmatched to any gene: 5. This CDR3 region has 15 residues. In DNA, the CDR3 is TGTGCCAGCAGTTACAACGGACAGGTCAACTATGGCTACACCTTC. Amino acid sequence: CASSYNGQVNYGYTF.

The chain links TRBV30 to TRBJ1-4; D is unclear. V gave up 3 bases and J gave up 8 bases, with 13 bases separating them. This CDR3 comprises 13 residues. The V gene's germline CDR1 is GTSNPN and CDR2 SVGIG (reference sequence). The CDR3 protein is CAWRATDWEKLFF. For the CDR3, the DNA is TGTGCCTGGAGGGCCACGGACTGGGAAAAACTGTTTTTT.

The chain couples TRBV24-1 to TRBJ2-5; a weak D match, TRBD2 (6 bases). Germline assignment: CDR1 KGHDR and CDR2 SFDVKD. V was clipped by 2 bases and J by 5 bases, with 17 bases between them. This CDR3 region has 16 residues. The chain's CDR3 is CATSDSRRRGVETQYF. Written as DNA, the CDR3 is TGTGCCACCAGTGATTCCCGTCGGCGCGGGGTGGAGACCCAGTACTTC.

This clone was seen a few times. This chain joins TRBV4-1 and TRBJ2-7; TRBD1 matches 9 bases. V gave up 7 bases and J gave up 2 bases; unmatched junction bases: 9. The length of the CDR3 is 15 residues. Looked up from germline, CDR1 is MGHRA and CDR2 is YSYEKL. CDR3 residues: CASKRSGTGPYEQYF. CDR3 coding DNA: TGCGCCAGCAAGCGCTCCGGGACAGGGCCCTACGAGCAGTACTTC.

The chain uses TRBV5-6 and TRBJ2-1, with a weak D call TRBD2 (5 bases). V gave up 2 bases and J gave up 7 bases, with 10 bases separating them. The CDR3 runs to 13 residues. CDR1 is SGHDT and CDR2 is YYEEEE in the germline V gene. Here the CDR3 DNA reads TGTGCCAGCAGCTTAGGACCGGGGAATGAGCAGTTCTTC. As protein: CASSLGPGNEQFF.

The chain combines TRBV6-4 with TRBJ2-6; 9 bases map to TRBD2. The CDR3 consists of 19 residues. The germline V gene has CDR1 MRHNA and CDR2 SNTAGT. With V trimmed by 0 bases and J by 4 bases, 10 bases remained unmatched. Here the CDR3 DNA reads TGTGCCAGCAGTGACTCACATGTAGCGGGAGCCGCCGGGGCCAACGTCCTGACTTTC. As protein: CASSDSHVAGAAGANVLTF.

V gene TRBV7-2 combines with J gene TRBJ2-7, with D possibly being TRBD2 (5 bases). Germline V gene sequence: CDR1 SGHTA, CDR2 FQGNSA. This CDR3 has 14 residues. V was shortened by 5 bases and J by 3 bases, with 14 bases between the two germline ends. This CDR3 reads CASSREGLSYEQYF. The CDR3 nucleotides read TGTGCCAGCAGCAGAGAAGGACTGAGCTACGAGCAGTACTTC.

This chain connects TRBV11-2 to TRBJ2-7; 9 bases agree with TRBD2. This CDR3 comprises 15 residues. Losses at the gene ends were 3 bases for V and 0 bases for J; bases not matched to a gene: 3. In germline, CDR1 is SGHAT, CDR2 FQNNGV. The DNA for the CDR3 is TGTGCCAGCAGCTTGGTTAGCGGGAGCTCCTACGAGCAGTACTTC. This translates into CASSLVSGSSYEQYF.

As for this clone: The same CDR3 is also encoded by other DNA sequences in this sample. The chain uses TRBV18 and TRBJ1-1; D is undetermined. This CDR3 is built from 13 residues. V was shortened by 3 bases and J by 0 bases, with 5 bases between the two germline ends. CDR1 KGHSH and CDR2 LQKENI come from the germline V gene. The CDR3 bases are TGTGCCAGCTCACCCACAGTGAACACTGAAGCTTTCTTT. Translation gives CASSPTVNTEAFF.

The chain uses TRBV9 and TRBJ2-7, with 7 bases that match TRBD1. J gave up 0 bases and V 4 bases, and 4 bases lay outside the gene matches. This CDR3 contains 14 residues. Germline V CDR1 and CDR2: SGDLS, YYNGEE. The CDR3 DNA is TGTGCCAGCAGCCCCCGGGACAGCTCCTACGAGCAGTACTTC. Translating it yields CASSPRDSSYEQYF.

The chain uses TRBV7-9 and TRBJ2-7; 12 bases are a match to TRBD2. CDR3 length equals 15 residues. The germline gives CDR1 SEHNR, CDR2 FQNEAQ (reference sequence). V was clipped by 5 bases and J by 7 bases; unmatched bases: 9. Here the CDR3 DNA reads TGTGCCAGCAGCCCCAGGACTAGCGGGGCTGAGGAGCAGTACTTC. Translating it yields CASSPRTSGAEEQYF.